The 18 T cell receptor beta chains given below trace back to one sample, sequenced in a study of cytomegalovirus exposure and HLA in healthy donors. With 60 Vbeta and 13 Jbeta primers, the PCR was carried out. Data came from immunoSEQ multiplex PCR; TCRdb stores just in-frame clones and leaves some out. The sample contains almost 85,000 clones, 78% of which appear only once. Sequenced sample: PBMCs. The receptors were gathered from a male donor in good health and CMV-seropositive.

The J gene is TRBJ2-6, the V gene TRBV4-3; D might be TRBD1 (5 bases). Per germline, CDR1 LGHNA and CDR2 YSLEER. V lost 1 base, J lost 0 bases, and 10 bases lay in between. CDR3 length: 17 amino acids. CDR3 DNA: TGCGCCAGCAGCCAAGGGACAATCCTCTCTGGGGCCAACGTCCTGACTTTC. It yields the protein CASSQGTILSGANVLTF.

The rearrangement joins TRBV18 to TRBJ1-1; 7 positions match TRBD1. Looked up from germline, CDR1 is KGHSH and CDR2 is LQKENI. V shed 4 bases and J 7 bases; nucleotides not matched to a gene: 9. The length of the CDR3 is 14 residues. The CDR3 region has the DNA TGTGCCAGCTCACTCGCCGGGACAGAATATGAAGCTTTCTTT. Translation gives CASSLAGTEYEAFF.

This clone has a handful of counts. This rearrangement joins TRBV18 to TRBJ1-5; D remains ambiguous. V gave up 3 bases and J gave up 7 bases, with 13 bases separating them. Germline V gives CDR1 KGHSH, CDR2 LQKENI. The CDR3 consists of 14 residues. The DNA for the CDR3 is TGTGCCAGCTCACCCGATTACAGCGGACAGCCCCAGCATTTT. Translated, it gives CASSPDYSGQPQHF.

In its sample, this clone was seen a few times. This chain joins TRBV30 and TRBJ2-6; weak D call: TRBD1 (5 bases). Germline assignment: CDR1 GTSNPN and CDR2 SVGIG (reference sequence). The germline V and J ends were trimmed by 5 bases and 0 bases, with 11 bases remaining between them. This CDR3 contains 15 residues. CDR3 coding DNA: TGTGCCTGGGTGGGGCTTAACTCTGGGGCCAACGTCCTGACTTTC. This translates into CAWVGLNSGANVLTF.

The chain employs TRBV27 and TRBJ1-2; 7 positions match TRBD1. Per germline, CDR1 MNHEY and CDR2 SMNVEV (reference sequence). This CDR3 comprises 14 residues. V dropped 5 bases and J dropped 4; count of bases not matched to a gene: 7. CDR3 in amino acids: CASSAQTGPYGYTF. The CDR3, as DNA: TGTGCCAGCAGTGCGCAGACAGGGCCCTATGGCTACACCTTC.

This sequence joins TRBV15 and TRBJ2-1, with D perhaps TRBD2 (6 bases). The CDR3 has 16 residues. V lost 3 bases and J 1 base, leaving 13 bases between the germline ends. Germline V gives CDR1 LNHNV, CDR2 YYDKDF (reference sequence). The CDR3 reads CATSREGAVSYNEQFF. The CDR3 nucleotides are TGTGCCACCAGCAGGGAGGGAGCGGTATCCTACAATGAGCAGTTCTTC.

The chain links TRBV7-2 to TRBJ2-5; TRBD2 matches at 8 bases. The junction had 7 bases not matched to a gene; V was cut back by 3 bases and J by 4 bases. Germline V gene sequence: CDR1 SGHTA, CDR2 FQGNSA. The CDR3 is 15 residues long. The CDR3 bases are TGTGCCAGCAGCTTGGTCAGCGGGAGAACAGAGACCCAGTACTTC. Residues: CASSLVSGRTETQYF.

This clone has only one observation. The chain links TRBV2 to TRBJ2-7; perhaps TRBD2 as D (6 bases). V lost 2 bases, J lost 3 bases, and 14 bases lay in between. Germline values: CDR1 SNHLY, CDR2 FYNNEI. This CDR3 contains 15 residues. CDR3: CASSELGSAGYEQYF. Here the CDR3 DNA reads TGTGCCAGCAGTGAACTGGGGTCAGCGGGCTACGAGCAGTACTTC.

The chain uses TRBV7-8 and TRBJ2-1, with TRBD1 matching over 7 bases. There are 14 residues in the CDR3. V shed 5 bases and J 2 bases; nucleotides not matched to a gene: 3. From germline, CDR1 is SGHVS and CDR2 FQNEAQ. CDR3 amino acids: CASSLGTAYNEQFF. As DNA, the CDR3 is TGTGCCAGCAGCCTCGGGACAGCCTACAATGAGCAGTTCTTC.

The chain uses TRBV2 and TRBJ2-7; maybe TRBD1 (5 bases). Trimming cost V 7 bases and J 2 bases, with 18 bases left between them. Per germline, CDR1 SNHLY and CDR2 FYNNEI. The CDR3 length is 15 residues. CDR3 nucleotides: TGTGCCAGCACACAGGATTTTGGCGCAACCTACGAGCAGTACTTC. As protein: CASTQDFGATYEQYF.

On this clone itself: Other DNA sequences within the sample encode an identical CDR3. J is TRBJ2-7 and V is TRBV5-1, with 8 bases identical to TRBD2. This CDR3 is built from 15 residues. J was trimmed by 0 bases and V by 0 bases; bases with no gene match: 2. The V gene's germline CDR1 is SGHRS and CDR2 YFSETQ. The DNA of the CDR3 is TGCGCCAGCAGCTTGGGGGCGGGGGGCTCCTACGAGCAGTACTTC. Translating it yields CASSLGAGGSYEQYF.

By proportion, this clone is medium-sized. The chain has TRBV7-6 and TRBJ2-3; TRBD2 aligns across 9 bases. Germline V gene sequence: CDR1 SGHVS, CDR2 FNYEAQ. Trimming took 0 bases from V and 0 from J; bases not matched to a gene: 7. The CDR3 has 18 residues. Here the CDR3 DNA reads TGTGCCAGCAGCTTAGCTAGCGGGAGACGGTTTAGCACAGATACGCAGTATTTT. It translates to CASSLASGRRFSTDTQYF.

This clone has only one observation. The V and J genes are TRBV7-9 and TRBJ2-5, with TRBD2 matching 7 bases. V shed 5 bases, J shed 5 bases, and the junction held 20 bases outside the gene matches. CDR1 and CDR2 (germline): SEHNR, FQNEAQ (reference sequence). The CDR3 covers 18 residues. The CDR3 is CASSPPRGVGGPGETQYF. The CDR3 DNA follows: TGTGCCAGCAGCCCCCCTCGAGGGGTGGGAGGGCCAGGGGAGACCCAGTACTTC. Full variable domain (outside the CDR3, taken from reference TRBV7-9 and TRBJ2-5): DTGVSQNPRHKITKRGQNVTFRCDPISEHNRLYWYRQTLGQGPEFLTYFQNEAQLEKSRLLSDRFSAERPKGSFSTLEIQRTEQGDSAMYLCASSPPRGVGGPGETQYFGPGTRLLVL.

V gene TRBV7-8 combines with J gene TRBJ2-7, with 8 bases aligning to TRBD2. Germline V lookup: CDR1 SGHVS, CDR2 FQNEAQ. V gave up 5 bases and J gave up 3 bases; unmatched junction bases: 9. The CDR3 is made up of 15 amino acids. CDR3 nucleotides: TGTGCCAGCAGCGCCACTAGCGGACGCAACTACGAGCAGTACTTC. Translating gives CASSATSGRNYEQYF. The whole variable domain, filled in from reference TRBV7-8 and TRBJ2-7, reads GAGVSQSPRYKVAKRGQDVALRCDPISGHVSLFWYQQALGQGPEFLTYFQNEAQLDKSGLPSDRFFAERPEGSVSTLKIQRTQQEDSAVYLCASSATSGRNYEQYFGPGTRLTVT.

This chain links TRBV7-4 with TRBJ2-7, with 11 nucleotides matching TRBD2. CDR3 length: 17 amino acids. V shed 1 base, J shed 2 bases, and the junction held 7 bases outside the gene matches. Germline V CDR1 and CDR2: SGHVT, SQSDAQ. The CDR3, as DNA: TGTGCCAGCAGCTTAGTAGCGGGAGGGCCAGTAGCCTACGAGCAGTACTTC. This translates into CASSLVAGGPVAYEQYF.

Only a few counts were recorded for this clone. At one boundary the junction diverges from the germline segment, which might be a read error. The V gene is TRBV7-9, the J gene TRBJ2-7; 10 bases are shared with TRBD2. Germline V lookup: CDR1 SEHNR, CDR2 FQNEAQ (reference sequence). This CDR3 is 17 amino acids long. The CDR3 bases are TGTTCCAGCAGCTCCCTAAGACTAGCGGGCGGTGCCTACGAGCAGTACTTC. Protein product: CSSSSLRLAGGAYEQYF.

The rearrangement joins TRBV25-1 to TRBJ2-1; perhaps TRBD2 as D (6 bases). This CDR3 is 12 amino acids long. Germline lookup yields CDR1 MGHDK and CDR2 SYGVNS. Trimming took off 7 bases at V and 6 bases at J, with 10 bases between the two ends. The CDR3 coding sequence is TGTGCCAGCACGGACGGGGGCAATGAGCAGTTCTTC. As protein: CASTDGGNEQFF.

The rearrangement uses TRBV28 and TRBJ1-5; D unresolved. This CDR3 has 16 residues. Trimming shortened V by 5 bases and J by 2 bases, and 16 bases separated the two germline ends. Germline values: CDR1 MDHEN, CDR2 SYDVKM. CDR3 region: CASSLLDWVGNQPQHF. The CDR3 nucleotides are TGTGCCAGCAGTCTCCTGGACTGGGTGGGCAATCAGCCCCAGCATTTT.